Each of the 8 T cell receptor beta chains below was sequenced from the same sample in a study of OX40 agonist ivuxolimab in advanced cancers. Using immunoSEQ multiplex PCR, the repertoire was profiled, and TCRdb retains in-frame clones only, with some absent. The table includes 90,000 or so clones, about 87% detected once. Sequenced material: CD4+ or CD8+ T cells sorted from blood, taken in a trial of the OX40 agonist ivuxolimab. These TCRs come from an adult with an advanced solid tumor such as melanoma, head and neck, liver or kidney cancer.

The chain couples TRBV5-4 to TRBJ2-4; either TRBD1 or TRBD2 may fit D (5 bases each). The CDR3 extends over 17 amino acids. Trimming cost V 0 bases and J 3 bases, with 16 bases left between them. Germline V gene data show CDR1 as SGHNT and CDR2 as YYREEE (reference sequence). The CDR3 DNA sequence: TGTGCCAGCAGCTTGGCCGGGACGGCTTCTCTCAAAAACATTCAGTACTTC. Protein product: CASSLAGTASLKNIQYF.

The chain joins TRBV4-3 to TRBJ2-7; D is perhaps TRBD1 (6 bases). The CDR3 has 15 residues. Looked up from germline, CDR1 is LGHNA and CDR2 is YSLEER. Trimming removed 2 bases at V and 5 bases at J, with 16 bases between. The CDR3 protein is CASSQLSAGVDEQYV. CDR3 nucleotides: TGCGCCAGCAGCCAACTATCGGCAGGGGTTGACGAGCAGTACGTC.

The V gene is TRBV27, the J gene TRBJ1-1; D is undetermined. The CDR3 has 12 amino acids. From germline, CDR1 is MNHEY and CDR2 SMNVEV (reference sequence). Deletions cut 2 bases from V and 1 base from J, with 2 bases between. CDR3 amino acids: CASSLQNTEAFF. The CDR3 DNA is TGTGCCAGCAGTTTACAGAACACTGAAGCTTTCTTT.

The V gene is TRBV29-1, the J gene TRBJ1-5; a weak D match, TRBD1 (5 bases). The CDR3 extends over 17 amino acids. V dropped 6 bases and J dropped 0 bases, with 21 bases sitting between them. Germline CDR1 is SQVTM and CDR2 is ANQGSEA. CDR3 nucleotide sequence: TGCAGCGTCGCTGGGACGGGTGGGACCTATAGCAATCAGCCCCAGCATTTT. Amino acid sequence: CSVAGTGGTYSNQPQHF.

The chain couples TRBV7-6 to TRBJ2-7; 10 bases align to TRBD2. This CDR3 is built from 13 residues. The junction had 1 base not matched to a gene; V was cut back by 4 bases and J by 4 bases. The V gene's germline CDR1 is SGHVS and CDR2 FNYEAQ. This chain's CDR3 is CASSSTSGYEQYF. In DNA, the CDR3 is TGTGCCAGCAGCTCGACTAGCGGGTACGAGCAGTACTTC.

Only a few counts were recorded for this clone. The sample holds other DNA sequences that translate to the same CDR3. The CDR3 DNA reads TGTGCCAGCAGCTTGGCAGATTCTAGCACAGATACGCAGTATTTT. Encoded protein: CASSLADSSTDTQYF. The chain links TRBV5-5 to TRBJ2-3; D remains unclear. The CDR3 contains 15 residues. Germline V lookup: CDR1 SGHKS, CDR2 YYEKEE (reference sequence). V lost 0 bases and J 0 bases, leaving 8 bases between the germline ends.

This chain connects TRBV11-2 to TRBJ2-1; TRBD2 matches 7 bases. This CDR3 has 15 residues. CDR1 and CDR2 (germline): SGHAT, FQNNGV. V lost 0 bases to trimming and J lost 9 bases; unmatched junction nucleotides: 8. CDR3: CASSLDVRELAEQFF. DNA for the CDR3: TGTGCCAGCAGCTTAGATGTGCGGGAGTTGGCTGAGCAGTTCTTC.

The chain uses TRBV27 and TRBJ2-7, with 9 bases fitting TRBD2. Looked up from germline, CDR1 is MNHEY and CDR2 is SMNVEV (reference sequence). The CDR3 consists of 16 residues. V shed 6 bases and J 2 bases; nucleotides not matched to a gene: 11. Here the CDR3 DNA reads TGTGCCAGCAGCCTAAACGGACTAGCGAGGACCTACGAGCAGTACTTC. Translated: CASSLNGLARTYEQYF.